These T cell receptor beta chains were read from a single sample in a study of cytomegalovirus exposure and HLA in healthy donors. Assay used: immunoSEQ multiplex PCR; TCRdb lists only in-frame clones, some missing. The table has roughly 150,000 clones, 75% seen once. Sequenced sample: PBMCs. These receptors were taken from a woman in her forties or fifties in good health and CMV-seropositive. The CDR3 runs from the conserved cysteine through the conserved F or W. The D gene is left open where the match is weak. Part of the rows lack a size; the others show once, few, many or a class for expanded clones.

CDR3 protein | CDR3 DNA | J gene | clone size | D gene | V gene
CASSLFRGQGDTQYF | TGTGCCAGCAGTCTTTTCAGGGGGCAAGGAGATACGCAGTATTTT | TRBJ2-3 | . | TRBD1 | TRBV2
CASSQEVSAETQYF | TGTGCCAGCAGCCAAGAGGTGAGCGCAGAGACCCAGTACTTC | TRBJ2-5 | . | . | TRBV4-2
CANTQASNQPQHF | TGTGCCAACACTCAGGCGAGCAATCAGCCCCAGCATTTT | TRBJ1-5 | . | . | TRBV21-1
CASSLGAGGALPYEQYF | TGCGCCAGCAGCTTGGGGGCGGGGGGAGCTCTGCCGTACGAGCAGTACTTC | TRBJ2-7 | once | TRBD2 | TRBV5-1
CASSLERGAQYF | TGTGCCAGTAGTTTGGAGCGGGGGGCCCAGTACTTC | TRBJ2-5 | . | TRBD2 | TRBV19
CASSRSGGADYGYTF | TGTGCCAGCAGCAGATCAGGGGGCGCGGACTATGGCTACACCTTC | TRBJ1-2 | . | TRBD1 | TRBV5-4
CASSERGRREYF | TGTGCCAGCAGTGAAAGGGGGCGCCGGGAGTATTTT | TRBJ2-3 | few | TRBD1 | TRBV6-1
CASSLGGLLGYTF | TGTGCCAGCAGCTTGGGGGGGCTACTTGGCTACACCTTC | TRBJ1-2 | . | . | TRBV5-6
CATKSWDRYTEAFF | TGTGCCACTAAAAGCTGGGACAGGTACACTGAAGCTTTCTTT | TRBJ1-1 | . | TRBD1 | TRBV19
CATSRDPGAQETQYF | TGTGCCACCAGCAGAGACCCAGGGGCCCAAGAGACCCAGTACTTC | TRBJ2-5 | . | . | TRBV15
CAWSLDSYTEAFF | TGTGCCTGGAGTCTGGACAGCTACACTGAAGCTTTCTTT | TRBJ1-1 | . | . | TRBV30
CASSFRRGRSNQPQHF | TGTGCCAGCAGCTTTCGACGAGGTAGGAGCAATCAGCCCCAGCATTTT | TRBJ1-5 | . | . | TRBV5-6
CASSSGLGTYEQYF | TGTGCCAGCAGCTCAGGACTAGGCACCTACGAGCAGTACTTC | TRBJ2-7 | . | TRBD2 | TRBV5-5
CASSPDRGGYTEAFF | TGTGCCAGCTCACCGGACAGGGGCGGGTACACTGAAGCTTTCTTT | TRBJ1-1 | . | TRBD1 | TRBV18
CASSLGRGAFF | TGTGCCAGCAGCTTAGGACGCGGGGCTTTCTTT | TRBJ1-1 | . | . | TRBV11-2
CASSPTGLNYGYTF | TGTGCCAGCAGTCCTACAGGGCTTAACTATGGCTACACCTTC | TRBJ1-2 | few | . | TRBV6-5
CASGGTTGGTDTQYF | TGTGCCAGCGGGGGTACGACAGGGGGCACAGATACGCAGTATTTT | TRBJ2-3 | . | TRBD1 | TRBV7-9
CASSERGGGTGSPLHF | TGTGCCAGCAGCGAAAGGGGAGGGGGGACAGGTTCACCCCTCCACTTT | TRBJ1-6 | few | TRBD1 | TRBV2
CASSLREDTQYF | TGTGCCAGCAGCTTGCGGGAAGATACGCAGTATTTT | TRBJ2-3 | . | . | TRBV7-9
CASRPGQVDTEAFF | TGTGCCAGCAGGCCGGGACAGGTCGACACTGAAGCTTTCTTT | TRBJ1-1 | . | TRBD1 | TRBV6-1
CAGGANLNYGYTF | TGTGCTGGCGGGGCAAACCTTAACTATGGCTACACCTTC | TRBJ1-2 | . | . | TRBV2
CASSQGGSGNTIYF | TGTGCCAGCAGTCAGGGGGGCTCTGGAAACACCATATATTTT | TRBJ1-3 | . | TRBD1 | TRBV2